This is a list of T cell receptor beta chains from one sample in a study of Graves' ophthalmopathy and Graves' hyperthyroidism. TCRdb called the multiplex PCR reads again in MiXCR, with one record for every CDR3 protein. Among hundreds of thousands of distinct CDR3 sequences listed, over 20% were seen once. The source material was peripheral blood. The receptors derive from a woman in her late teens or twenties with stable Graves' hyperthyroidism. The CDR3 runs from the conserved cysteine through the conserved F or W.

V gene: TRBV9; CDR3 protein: CVSSVGAARTEAFF
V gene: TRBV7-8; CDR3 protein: CASSLSWDRDPGANVLTF
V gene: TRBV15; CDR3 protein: CATSIRAGSGANVLTF
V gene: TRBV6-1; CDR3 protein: CASSEVEVGGLFF
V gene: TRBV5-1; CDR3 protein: CASRQAGGETQYF
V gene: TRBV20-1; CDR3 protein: CSARGGRDTGELFF
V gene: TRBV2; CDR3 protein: CASRTDRNTEAFF
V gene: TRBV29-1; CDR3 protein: CSVGGQGGNTEAFF
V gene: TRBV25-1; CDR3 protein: CASSDAGHAFGEQYF
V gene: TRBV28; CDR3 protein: CASSPHRYYGYTF
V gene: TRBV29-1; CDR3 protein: CSVDQGRDTQYF
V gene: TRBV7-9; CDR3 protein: CASSTTQGAGGYTF
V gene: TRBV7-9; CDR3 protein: CASSPGTGDETQYF
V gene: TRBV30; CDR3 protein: CAWSVGVSGETQYF
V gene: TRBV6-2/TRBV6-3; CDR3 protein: CASRRTEFSNQPQHF
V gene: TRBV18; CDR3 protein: CASSPGDSPLHF
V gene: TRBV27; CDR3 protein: CASSSRDILSPLHF
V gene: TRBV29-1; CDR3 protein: CSVDLTDNTGELFF
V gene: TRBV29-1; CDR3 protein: CSVTTPGQGAGETQYF
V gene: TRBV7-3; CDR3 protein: CASSSTPNSYEQYF
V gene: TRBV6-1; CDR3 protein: CASSEREGPYEQYF
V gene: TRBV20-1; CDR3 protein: CSARRTALWAQYF
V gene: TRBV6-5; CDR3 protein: CASSSRDRAVQPQHF
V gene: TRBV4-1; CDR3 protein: CASSQVGREHYTF
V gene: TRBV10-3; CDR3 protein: CAIRPVGQGIGYTF
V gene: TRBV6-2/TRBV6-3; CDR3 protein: CASSYWWREIPYEQYF
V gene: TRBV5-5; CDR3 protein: CASSTHRAGAGETQYF
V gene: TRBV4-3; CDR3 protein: CASSQWTGNGYTF
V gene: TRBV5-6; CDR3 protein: CASSLGGPLETQYF
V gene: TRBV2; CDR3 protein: CASSELLPQSGMPEETQYF
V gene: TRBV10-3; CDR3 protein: CAISLDGTAYEQYF